The clone carrying this T cell receptor beta chain came up a few times. Libraries were prepared by immunoSEQ multiplex PCR; TCRdb keeps only in-frame clonotypes and omits some of them. The table has 250,000 to 350,000 clones, around 90% seen once. The data were taken from a study of cytomegalovirus exposure and HLA in healthy donors. Trimming pared 0 bases from V and 6 bases from J, leaving 14 bases between. This CDR3 contains 15 residues. Germline loops: CDR1 MNHEY, CDR2 SVGAGI. The chain employs TRBV6-5 and TRBJ1-2; no reliable D call. What was sequenced was PBMCs. This clonotype was obtained from a man in his thirties or forties in good health and CMV-seronegative. This chain's CDR3 is CASSYSGWAGNGYTF. CDR3 bases: TGTGCCAGCAGTTACTCGGGGTGGGCGGGGAATGGCTACACCTTC.